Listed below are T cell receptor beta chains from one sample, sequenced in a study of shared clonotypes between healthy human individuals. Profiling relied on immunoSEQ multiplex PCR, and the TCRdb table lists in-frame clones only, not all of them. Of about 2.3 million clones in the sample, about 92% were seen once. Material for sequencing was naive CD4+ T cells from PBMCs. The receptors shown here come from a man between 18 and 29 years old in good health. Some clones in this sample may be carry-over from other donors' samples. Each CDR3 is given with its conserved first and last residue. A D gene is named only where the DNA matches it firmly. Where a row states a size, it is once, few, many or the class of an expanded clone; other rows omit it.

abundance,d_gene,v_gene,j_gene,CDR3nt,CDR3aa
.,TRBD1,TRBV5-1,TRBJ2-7,TGCGCCAGCAGCACCGGGGACAGCTCCTACGAGCAGTACTTC,CASSTGDSSYEQYF
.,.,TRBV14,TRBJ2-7,TGTGCCAGCCCCGATGGAGCCTTC,CASPDGAF
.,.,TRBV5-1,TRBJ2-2,TGCGCCAGCAGCTTGGGGTTGACAGCCGGGGAGCTGTTTTTT,CASSLGLTAGELFF
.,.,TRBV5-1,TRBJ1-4,TGCGCCAGCAGCTTAGGACATACTAATGAAAAACTGTTTTTT,CASSLGHTNEKLFF
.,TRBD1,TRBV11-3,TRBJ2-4,TGTGCCAGCAGCTTGGGGGCCGGACAGGACATTCAGTACTTC,CASSLGAGQDIQYF
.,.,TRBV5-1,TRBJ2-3,TGCGCCAGCAGCTTGGAAGGATCAGATACGCAGTATTTT,CASSLEGSDTQYF
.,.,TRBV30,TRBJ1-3,TGTGCCTGGAAATTCCCCTGGACTTCTGGAAACACCATATATTTT,CAWKFPWTSGNTIYF
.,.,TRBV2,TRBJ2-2,TGTGCCAGCAGTGAAAAAGGCACCGGGGAGCTGTTTTTT,CASSEKGTGELFF
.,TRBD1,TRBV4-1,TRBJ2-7,TGCGCCAGCAGCCCAAAGCCCTGGACAGGGGAGGCCGAGCAGTACTTC,CASSPKPWTGEAEQYF
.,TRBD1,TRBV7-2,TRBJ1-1,TGTGCCAGCAGCTTAGTCGGGACAGGGACCACTGAAGCTTTCTTT,CASSLVGTGTTEAFF
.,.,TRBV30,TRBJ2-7,TGTGCCTGGAGTGTATCGGCCGCGGGGGAGCAGTACTTC,CAWSVSAAGEQYF
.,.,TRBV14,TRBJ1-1,TGTGCCAGCAGCCCCGGGATGGGGGAGACTGAAGCTTTCTTT,CASSPGMGETEAFF
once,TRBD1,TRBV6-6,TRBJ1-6,TGTGCCAGCAGCGACAGGGGTAGCTCCTATAATTCACCCCTCCACTTT,CASSDRGSSYNSPLHF
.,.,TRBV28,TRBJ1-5,TGTGCCAGCAGTTCCTTTATCGGACACCCCGCCGATCCGAATAGCAATCAGCCCCAGCATTTT,CASSSFIGHPADPNSNQPQHF
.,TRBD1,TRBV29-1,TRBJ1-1,TGCAGCGTTTGTACACAGGGGATGAACACTGAAGCTTTCTTT,CSVCTQGMNTEAFF
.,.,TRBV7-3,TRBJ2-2,TGTGCCAGCAGCCTAACCTGGGCAGGGGCGAACACCGGGGAGCTGTTTTTT,CASSLTWAGANTGELFF
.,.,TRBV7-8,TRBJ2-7,TGTGCCAGCAGCCCTGGATGGCGGAGAAGATCCTACGAGCAGTACTTC,CASSPGWRRRSYEQYF
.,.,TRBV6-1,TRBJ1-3,TGTGCCAGCAGTGTTGACAACTCTGGAAACACCATATATTTT,CASSVDNSGNTIYF
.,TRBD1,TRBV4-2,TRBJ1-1,TGTGCCAGCAGGTTACAGGGGGAGGGCACTGAAGCTTTCTTT,CASRLQGEGTEAFF
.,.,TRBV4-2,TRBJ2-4,TGTGCCAGCAGCCAAGGGATAACGGGGGAGGAGGACATTCAGTACTTC,CASSQGITGEEDIQYF
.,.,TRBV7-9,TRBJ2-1,TGTGCCAGCAGCTTAGTTCGGGGAAGCCCCTCCTCATACAATGAGCAGTTCTTC,CASSLVRGSPSSYNEQFF
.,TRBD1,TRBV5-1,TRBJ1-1,TGCGCCAGCAGCGTTAGGAGACAGGGGGACACTGAAGCTTTCTTT,CASSVRRQGDTEAFF
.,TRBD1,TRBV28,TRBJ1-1,TGTGCCAGCACCCTGACAGGGCATGAGGCTTTGGGCACTGAAGCTTTCTTT,CASTLTGHEALGTEAFF
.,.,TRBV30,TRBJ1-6,TGTGCCTGGAGGCGGAGCTCCTATAATTCACCCCTCCACTTT,CAWRRSSYNSPLHF
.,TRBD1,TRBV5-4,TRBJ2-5,TGTGCCAGCACCCCGGACAGGGGGCTTGGAGAGACCCAGTACTTC,CASTPDRGLGETQYF
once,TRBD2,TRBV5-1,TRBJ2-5,TGCGCCAGCAGCTTGGCTCCAGGGGGGTCAATAGCGGGAGATGAAGAGACCCAGTACTTC,CASSLAPGGSIAGDEETQYF
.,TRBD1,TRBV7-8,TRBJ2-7,TGTGCCAGCAGCTTACCCCCGGGACAGACCTACGAGCAGTACTTC,CASSLPPGQTYEQYF
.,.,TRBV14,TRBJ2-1,TGTGCCAGCAGCTGGCGGACACCCTACAATGAGCAGTTCTTC,CASSWRTPYNEQFF
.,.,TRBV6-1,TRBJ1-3,TGTGCCAGCAGTGCCCGTTGGGGAAACACCATATATTTT,CASSARWGNTIYF
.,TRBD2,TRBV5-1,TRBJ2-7,TGCGCCAGCAGCCCGCGGGCTAGCGGGAGCTACGAGCAGTACTTC,CASSPRASGSYEQYF
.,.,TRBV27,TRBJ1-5,TGTGCCAGCAGTTTATCGATTCTTATGGAATGGAAAAAACCCCAGCATTTT,CASSLSILMEWKKPQHF
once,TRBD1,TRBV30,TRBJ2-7,TGTGCCTGGAGGCAACCCGGGACAGGGGGTACCTACGAGCAGTACTTC,CAWRQPGTGGTYEQYF
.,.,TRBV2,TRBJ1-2,TGTGCCAGAAAATCTTATGGGACGGGGAAACTGGGAGGCTACACCTTC,CARKSYGTGKLGGYTF
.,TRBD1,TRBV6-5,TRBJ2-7,TGTGCCAGCAGTTCGGACAGGGGTTTTCGGGAGCAGTACTTC,CASSSDRGFREQYF
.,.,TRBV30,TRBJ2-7,TGTGCCTGGAGTGTACGTTACGAGCAGTACTTC,CAWSVRYEQYF